This T cell receptor (beta chain) was observed in a study of cytomegalovirus exposure and HLA in healthy donors. Study results and caveats: Cytomegalovirus association was listed for 164 TCR beta chains. It was likely that a cluster of highly shared sequence variants was a sequencing artifact. The authors excluded some V segments, including TRBV6-2 and TRBV6-3, as indistinguishable.

The PCR employed 60 Vbeta primers together with 13 Jbeta primers. This table comes from immunoSEQ multiplex PCR, and its TCRdb copy is limited to in-frame clones, with some not included. The table lists over 95,000 clones, 60% to 85% of them singletons. Trimming took off 6 bases at V and 0 bases at J, with 15 bases between the two ends. Germline CDR1 reads MNHEY; CDR2 reads SMNVEV (reference sequence). The CDR3 has 16 residues. Each donor's status was that of a healthy bone marrow donor. As concerns this clone: What it binds is not known.

This sequence was found in a woman aged 35 to 49 in good health and CMV-seropositive. Material for sequencing was PBMCs. The gene calls are TRBV27 and TRBJ2-1; the D gene is possibly TRBD1 (6 bases). The DNA of the CDR3 is TGTGCCAGCAGGCAGCAGGGGCTGAGCTCCTACAATGAGCAGTTCTTC. Translating gives CASRQQGLSSYNEQFF.